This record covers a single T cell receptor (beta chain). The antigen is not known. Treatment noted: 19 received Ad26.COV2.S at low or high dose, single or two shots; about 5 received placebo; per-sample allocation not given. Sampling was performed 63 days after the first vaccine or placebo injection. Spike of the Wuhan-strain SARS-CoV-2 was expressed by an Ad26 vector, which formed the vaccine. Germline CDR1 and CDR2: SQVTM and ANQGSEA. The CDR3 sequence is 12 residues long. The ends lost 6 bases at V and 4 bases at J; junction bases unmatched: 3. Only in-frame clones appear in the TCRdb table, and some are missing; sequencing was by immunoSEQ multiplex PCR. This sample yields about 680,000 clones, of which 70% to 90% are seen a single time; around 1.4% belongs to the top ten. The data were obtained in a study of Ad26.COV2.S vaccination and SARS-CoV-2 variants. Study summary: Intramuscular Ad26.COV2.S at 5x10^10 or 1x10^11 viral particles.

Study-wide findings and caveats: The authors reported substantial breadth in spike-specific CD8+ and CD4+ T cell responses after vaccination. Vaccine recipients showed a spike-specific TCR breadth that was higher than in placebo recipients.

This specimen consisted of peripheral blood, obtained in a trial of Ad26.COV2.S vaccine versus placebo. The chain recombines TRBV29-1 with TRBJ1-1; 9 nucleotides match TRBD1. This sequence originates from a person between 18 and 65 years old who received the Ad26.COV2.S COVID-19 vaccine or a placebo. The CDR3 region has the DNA TGCAGCGTCGTGACAGGGGGCACTGAAGCTTTCTTT. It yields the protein CSVVTGGTEAFF. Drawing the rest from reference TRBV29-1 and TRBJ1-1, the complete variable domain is SAVISQKPSRDICQRGTSLTIQCQVDSQVTMMFWYRQQPGQSLTLIATANQGSEATYESGFVIDKFPISRPNLTFSTLTVSNMSPEDSSIYLCSVVTGGTEAFFGQGTRLTVV.